The 11 T cell receptor beta chains below were found in one sample sequenced in a study of shared clonotypes between healthy human individuals. Clones were read by immunoSEQ multiplex PCR, and TCRdb kept only the in-frame ones, dropping some. Of some 1,900,000 clones in the sample, less than 95% are singletons; the top ten hold roughly 1.2%. CD8 cells regarded as naive lacked CD45RO, were positively chosen for CCR7, and omitted terminally differentiated effector memory CD45RA+ cells. The sequencing input was naive CD8+ T cells sorted from blood. The origin of the receptors is a man aged 18 to 29 in good health.

In regard to this clone: The same CDR3 also results from other DNA sequences found in this sample. The V and J genes are TRBV7-9 and TRBJ1-2; no clear D. Germline V lookup: CDR1 SEHNR, CDR2 FQNEAQ (reference sequence). This CDR3 has 12 residues. Deletions cut 3 bases from V and 4 bases from J, with 6 bases between. The CDR3 spells CASSLDGYGYTF. CDR3 coding DNA: TGTGCCAGCAGCTTGGACGGCTATGGCTACACCTTC.

The rearrangement joins TRBV9 to TRBJ2-2, with D perhaps being TRBD1 or TRBD2 (5 bases each). V lost 0 bases to trimming and J lost 4 bases, with 13 bases between them. This CDR3 has 16 residues. Germline CDR1 SGDLS, CDR2 YYNGEE. DNA of the CDR3: TGTGCCAGCAGCGTAGCATCCGGGGCGGGCACCGGGGAGCTGTTTTTT. This gives the protein CASSVASGAGTGELFF.

The chain uses TRBV11-2 and TRBJ2-7; no firm D call. Deletions cut 6 bases from V and 2 bases from J, with 11 bases between. The CDR3 totals 13 residues. CDR1 and CDR2 (germline): SGHAT, FQNNGV. CDR3 residues: CASRSSAAYEQYF. The CDR3 coding sequence is TGTGCCAGCAGGTCCTCGGCGGCCTACGAGCAGTACTTC. The entire variable domain, with the rest obtained from reference TRBV11-2 and TRBJ2-7, is as follows: EAGVAQSPRYKIIEKRQSVAFWCNPISGHATLYWYQQILGQGPKLLIQFQNNGVVDDSQLPKDRFSAERLKGVDSTLKIQPAKLEDSAVYLCASRSSAAYEQYFGPGTRLTVT.

This sequence joins TRBV6-5 and TRBJ1-2; D may be TRBD1 (5 bases). CDR3 length: 15 amino acids. From germline, CDR1 is MNHEY and CDR2 SVGAGI. V was pared by 3 bases and J by 2 bases, with 13 bases between. CDR3 residues: CASSYGGASNYGYTF. The CDR3 nucleotides read TGTGCCAGCAGTTATGGTGGGGCGAGCAACTATGGCTACACCTTC.

The chain couples TRBV27 to TRBJ2-3; perhaps TRBD1 as D (6 bases). The CDR3 contains 17 residues. CDR1 and CDR2 (germline): MNHEY, SMNVEV (reference sequence). V was cut by 5 bases and J by 5 bases, with 23 bases left in between. CDR3 bases: TGTGCCAGCAGTCCCCCCACAGGGTCCCCCACACAAGATACGCAGTATTTT. It codes for CASSPPTGSPTQDTQYF.

V usage is TRBV30 and J usage is TRBJ2-3, with 10 bases fitting TRBD2. The germline gives CDR1 GTSNPN, CDR2 SVGIG (reference sequence). The CDR3 covers 14 residues. Germline trimming cut 4 bases from V and 5 bases from J; bases unmatched to any gene: 6. The chain's CDR3 is CAWNERGGRDTQYF. The CDR3 DNA follows: TGTGCCTGGAACGAGCGGGGGGGCAGAGATACGCAGTATTTT. The full variable domain, in which reference TRBV30 and TRBJ2-3 provide the parts outside the CDR3, is SQTIHQWPATLVQPVGSPLSLECTVEGTSNPNLYWYRQAAGRGLQLLFYSVGIGQISSEVPQNLSASRPQDRQFILSSKKLLLSDSGFYLCAWNERGGRDTQYFGPGTRLTVL.

The chain is built from TRBV7-3 and TRBJ2-7; D is possibly TRBD1 or TRBD2 (6 bases each). Trimming left V 5 bases short and J 1 base short, with 15 bases between. Germline V lookup: CDR1 SGHTA, CDR2 FQGTGA. The CDR3 length is 15 residues. The CDR3 region has the DNA TGTGCCAGCAGCGCCTCCGGGGGCAGTTCCTACGAGCAGTACTTC. Translation gives CASSASGGSSYEQYF.

Worth noting for this clone: The sample holds other DNA sequences that translate to the same CDR3. The chain carries TRBV29-1 and TRBJ2-7, with D perhaps TRBD1 (6 bases). Trimming pared 3 bases from V and 3 bases from J, leaving 12 bases between. The CDR3 runs 13 residues. Germline-derived CDR1 and CDR2 are SQVTM and ANQGSEA. For the CDR3, the DNA is TGCAGCGTTGATACAGGGCGGAACTACGAGCAGTACTTC. This encodes CSVDTGRNYEQYF.

As concerns this clone: Different DNA sequences within this sample yield the same CDR3. The rearrangement joins TRBV6-1 to TRBJ2-3; the match to TRBD1 covers 10 bases. The junction had 2 bases not matched to a gene; V was cut back by 2 bases and J by 3 bases. Germline values: CDR1 MNHNS, CDR2 SASEGT. The CDR3 extends over 15 amino acids. CDR3 sequence: CASSEPGQGTDTQYF. In DNA form, the CDR3 reads TGTGCCAGCAGTGAACCGGGACAGGGGACAGATACGCAGTATTTT.

The chain recombines TRBV5-1 with TRBJ1-3; tentative D call: TRBD1 (5 bases). This CDR3 is built from 14 residues. V gave up 0 bases and J gave up 4 bases, with 8 bases separating them. The germline V gene has CDR1 SGHRS and CDR2 YFSETQ. The CDR3 region is CASSLVAGGNTIYF. The CDR3 bases are TGCGCCAGCAGCTTGGTGGCAGGGGGAAACACCATATATTTT. Full variable domain (outside the CDR3, taken from reference TRBV5-1 and TRBJ1-3): KAGVTQTPRYLIKTRGQQVTLSCSPISGHRSVSWYQQTPGQGLQFLFEYFSETQRNKGNFPGRFSGRQFSNSRSEMNVSTLELGDSALYLCASSLVAGGNTIYFGEGSWLTVV.

The genes are TRBV7-8 and TRBJ2-5; 9 bases match TRBD2. The germline gives CDR1 SGHVS, CDR2 FQNEAQ. V was pared by 1 base and J by 3 bases, with 3 bases of the junction left unmatched. This CDR3 has 15 residues. The CDR3 sequence is CASSLGVAGEETQYF. The CDR3 coding sequence is TGTGCCAGCAGCTTAGGGGTAGCGGGAGAAGAGACCCAGTACTTC.